These 16 T cell receptor beta chains share one sample of origin, sequenced in a study of PD-L1 blockade in urothelial cancer. Sequencing used immunoSEQ multiplex PCR; TCRdb keeps in-frame clones, though not all of them. Here the sample spans roughly 110,000 clones, about 91% being singletons. Specified time point: peripheral blood 6 weeks after treatment start. Sequencing was performed on PBMCs, taken around atezolizumab (anti-PD-L1) treatment. These receptors originate from a man aged 55 to 70 with urothelial cancer.

This clone was seen only once. V usage is TRBV6-6 and J usage is TRBJ2-1; 13 nucleotides line up with TRBD2. Germline lookup yields CDR1 MNHNY and CDR2 SVGAGI (reference sequence). The CDR3 runs to 16 residues. The V segment lost 5 bases and the J segment 4 bases; nucleotides outside the gene matches: 5. The CDR3 reads CASSRRLAGGYNEQFF. For the CDR3, the DNA is TGTGCCAGCAGTCGCCGACTAGCGGGAGGATACAATGAGCAGTTCTTC.

The chain carries TRBV20-1 and TRBJ2-1; no definite D call. Trimming shortened V by 1 base and J by 8 bases, and 6 bases separated the two germline ends. CDR1 is DFQATT, CDR2 SNEGSKA, per germline (reference sequence). There are 11 residues in the CDR3. DNA of the CDR3: TGCAGTGCTAGAGGAGAGTATGAGCAGTTCTTC. Translation gives CSARGEYEQFF.

In the case of this clone: This same CDR3 is encoded by further DNA sequences in the sample. V usage is TRBV9 and J usage is TRBJ2-1; TRBD2 agrees at 8 bases. V dropped 0 bases and J dropped 2; count of bases not matched to a gene: 1. This CDR3 has 15 amino acids. Germline CDR1 SGDLS, CDR2 YYNGEE. CDR3 DNA sequence: TGTGCCAGCAGCGTAGCGGGAGGGCCCTACAATGAGCAGTTCTTC. Amino acid sequence: CASSVAGGPYNEQFF.

CDR3 region: CASSIANFEAFF. The DNA of the CDR3 is TGTGCCAGTAGTATTGCCAACTTTGAAGCTTTCTTT. The chain recombines TRBV19 with TRBJ1-1; D ambiguous. V was shortened by 3 bases and J by 7 bases, with 9 bases between the two germline ends. The germline gives CDR1 LNHDA, CDR2 SQIVND (reference sequence). The CDR3 runs 12 residues.

The chain joins TRBV5-1 to TRBJ2-1; 10 bases agree with TRBD2. V was clipped by 8 bases and J by 6 bases; unmatched bases: 11. The CDR3 loop spans 15 amino acids. Germline loops: CDR1 SGHRS, CDR2 YFSETQ. Written as DNA, the CDR3 is TGCGCCAGTTCAACGAGCGGGAGGGCCAGCAATGAGCAGTTCTTC. It translates to CASSTSGRASNEQFF.

The chain employs TRBV2 and TRBJ1-4, with D possibly TRBD1 on 6 matching bases. The CDR3 is 15 amino acids. The V gene lost 5 bases and the J gene lost 6 bases, with 16 bases spanning the gap. Germline V gives CDR1 SNHLY, CDR2 FYNNEI. DNA for the CDR3: TGTGCCAGCAGTAAAAACAGGGTCTCTGATGAAAAACTGTTTTTT. Amino acid sequence: CASSKNRVSDEKLFF.

The J gene is TRBJ1-2, the V gene TRBV7-2, with 8 positions matching TRBD1. Germline V gene lookup returns CDR1 SGHTA and CDR2 FQGNSA. CDR3 length: 13 residues. V shed 3 bases, J shed 8 bases, and the junction held 5 bases outside the gene matches. The CDR3 sequence is CASSLGQETGYTF. The CDR3 region has the DNA TGTGCCAGCAGCTTGGGACAGGAAACCGGCTACACCTTC.

The chain combines TRBV7-2 with TRBJ2-2, with 8 positions matching TRBD2. The germline CDR1 and CDR2 sequences are SGHTA and FQGNSA. Trimming took 0 bases from V and 6 from J; bases not matched to a gene: 0. This CDR3 is built from 14 residues. CDR3 sequence (DNA): TGTGCCAGCAGCTTAGCGCGGGGGGCCGGGGAGCTGTTTTTT. This codes for CASSLARGAGELFF.

J is TRBJ2-3 and V is TRBV11-2; TRBD1 matches 7 bases. From germline, CDR1 is SGHAT and CDR2 FQNNGV. CDR3 length: 14 amino acids. Losses at the gene ends were 5 bases for V and 5 bases for J; bases not matched to a gene: 7. In DNA form, the CDR3 reads TGTGCCAGCAGCCCGGGACAGCACAGAGATACGCAGTATTTT. Protein product: CASSPGQHRDTQYF.

The CDR3, as DNA: TGCGCCAGCAGCTTGGGACAGGGTATTCTCGAGACCCAGTACTTC. Protein product: CASSLGQGILETQYF. The chain joins TRBV5-1 to TRBJ2-5, with 7 bases lining up with TRBD1. Germline CDR1 reads SGHRS; CDR2 reads YFSETQ. The CDR3 is made up of 15 amino acids. V lost 0 bases to trimming and J lost 5 bases; unmatched junction nucleotides: 7.

The chain couples TRBV4-2 to TRBJ2-7; tentative D call: TRBD2 (5 bases). The CDR3 length is 15 residues. V was pared by 0 bases and J by 6 bases, with 15 bases between. Germline V gives CDR1 LGHNA, CDR2 YNFKEQ. CDR3 protein: CASSQDGLGGREQYF. Written as DNA, the CDR3 is TGTGCCAGCAGCCAAGACGGTCTTGGCGGGCGCGAGCAGTACTTC.

V and J are TRBV9 and TRBJ2-3; the D gene is possibly TRBD2 (5 bases). The CDR3 is 14 amino acids. CDR1 is SGDLS and CDR2 is YYNGEE in the germline V gene. Trimming removed 0 bases from V and 3 bases from J, with 8 bases in between. This CDR3 reads CASSVAGWTDTQYF. CDR3 bases: TGTGCCAGCAGCGTAGCGGGATGGACAGATACGCAGTATTTT.

V usage is TRBV6-5 and J usage is TRBJ1-1, with 10 bases aligning to TRBD1. J gave up 3 bases and V 6 bases, and 1 base lay outside the gene matches. This CDR3 region has 13 residues. Germline-derived CDR1 and CDR2 are MNHEY and SVGAGI. Here the CDR3 reads CASRGQGDTEAFF. CDR3 in DNA: TGTGCCAGCAGAGGACAGGGGGACACTGAAGCTTTCTTT.

The chain joins TRBV7-3 to TRBJ2-2, with D unclear. CDR1 and CDR2 (germline): SGHTA, FQGTGA. Trimming left V 5 bases short and J 4 bases short, with 8 bases between. The CDR3 loop spans 13 amino acids. Written as DNA, the CDR3 is TGTGCCAGCAGCCCCCAGGTCACCGGGGAGCTGTTTTTT. Translation: CASSPQVTGELFF.

V gene TRBV7-2 combines with J gene TRBJ2-7; D uncertain. The germline gives CDR1 SGHTA, CDR2 FQGNSA. Trimming removed 5 bases from V and 6 bases from J, with 17 bases in between. The CDR3 totals 14 residues. The CDR3: CASSLDALRFEQYF. The CDR3 DNA reads as TGTGCCAGCAGCCTCGATGCTCTCCGGTTCGAGCAGTACTTC.

The CDR3 spells CASSNQDRDLRYTF. The CDR3 nucleotides read TGTGCCAGTAGCAACCAGGACAGGGACCTTCGCTACACCTTC. This chain links TRBV19 with TRBJ1-2; 8 bases fit TRBD1. J gave up 9 bases and V 6 bases, and 12 bases lay outside the gene matches. Germline V gene sequence: CDR1 LNHDA, CDR2 SQIVND (reference sequence). The CDR3 consists of 14 residues.